This TCR beta chain was obtained from a study of vaccination and CD4 T cells after COVID-19. For the study at large: Each control culture was treated with a CEFX pool, an HIV-1 Nef pool, or no peptide.

Treatment here: roughly 10-day PBMC culture with coronavirus spike peptide pools or control peptides (ViraFEST assay). Oncomine TCR Beta short-read sequencing was applied to DNA from cultured CD4+ T cells. TCRdb independently ran MiXCR on the PCR reads; one entry per CDR3 protein. Of some 20,000 distinct CDR3 sequences detected, around 33% appear once; the ten largest clones hold about 16%. This CDR3 is built from 14 residues. V was pared by 10 bases and J by 3 bases, with 10 bases of the junction left unmatched. Germline lookup yields CDR1 MDHEN and CDR2 SYDVKM. Regarding this clonotype: Its target is unknown.

The V gene is TRBV28, the J gene TRBJ2-7; 9 bases map to TRBD1. Specimen: cultured CD4+ T cells from blood. This TCR came from a human donor with COVID-19. The chain's CDR3 is CATPHRGHFYEQYF. The CDR3 DNA reads as TGTGCCACCCCCCACAGGGGGCATTTCTACGAGCAGTACTTC.